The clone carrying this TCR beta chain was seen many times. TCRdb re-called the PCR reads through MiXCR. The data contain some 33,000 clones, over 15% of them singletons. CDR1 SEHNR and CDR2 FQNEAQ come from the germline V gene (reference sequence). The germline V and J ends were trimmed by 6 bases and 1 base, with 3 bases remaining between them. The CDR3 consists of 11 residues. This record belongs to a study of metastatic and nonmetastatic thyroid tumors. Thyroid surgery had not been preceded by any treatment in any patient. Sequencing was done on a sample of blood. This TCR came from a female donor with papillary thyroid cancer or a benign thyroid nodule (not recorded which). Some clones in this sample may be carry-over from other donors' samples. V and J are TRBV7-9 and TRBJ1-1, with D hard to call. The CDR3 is CASRKNTEAFF. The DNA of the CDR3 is TGTGCCAGCAGGAAGAACACTGAAGCTTTCTTT.